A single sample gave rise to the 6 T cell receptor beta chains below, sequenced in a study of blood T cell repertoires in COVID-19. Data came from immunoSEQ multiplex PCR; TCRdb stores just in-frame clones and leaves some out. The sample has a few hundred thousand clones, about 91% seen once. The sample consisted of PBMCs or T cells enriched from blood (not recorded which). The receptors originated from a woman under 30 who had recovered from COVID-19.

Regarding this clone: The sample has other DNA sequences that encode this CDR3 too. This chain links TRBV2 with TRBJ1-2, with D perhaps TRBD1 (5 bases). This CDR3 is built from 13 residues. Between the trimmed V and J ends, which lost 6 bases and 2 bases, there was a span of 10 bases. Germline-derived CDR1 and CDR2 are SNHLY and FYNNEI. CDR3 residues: CASSPDTNYGYTF. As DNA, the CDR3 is TGTGCCAGCAGCCCGGACACAAACTATGGCTACACCTTC.

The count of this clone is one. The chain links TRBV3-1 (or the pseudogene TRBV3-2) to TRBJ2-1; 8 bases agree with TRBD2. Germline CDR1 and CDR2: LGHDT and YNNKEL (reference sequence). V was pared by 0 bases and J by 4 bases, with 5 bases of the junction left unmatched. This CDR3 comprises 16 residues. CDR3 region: CASSQDRSGGYNEQFF. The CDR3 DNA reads TGTGCCAGCAGCCAAGACAGAAGCGGGGGTTACAATGAGCAGTTCTTC.

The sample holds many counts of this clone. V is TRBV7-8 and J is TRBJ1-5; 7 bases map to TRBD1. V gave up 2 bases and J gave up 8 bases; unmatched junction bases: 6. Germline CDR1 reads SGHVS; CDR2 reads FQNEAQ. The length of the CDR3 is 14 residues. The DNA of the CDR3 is TGTGCCAGCAGCTTATCGACAGGGACTGAGCCCCAGCATTTT. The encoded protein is CASSLSTGTEPQHF.

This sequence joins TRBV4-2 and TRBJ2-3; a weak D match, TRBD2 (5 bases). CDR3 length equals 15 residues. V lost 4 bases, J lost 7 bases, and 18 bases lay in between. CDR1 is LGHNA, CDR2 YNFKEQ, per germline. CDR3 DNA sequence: TGTGCCAGCAGCCCTGGAGGATCGGCCCGCCATACGCAGTATTTT. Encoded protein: CASSPGGSARHTQYF.

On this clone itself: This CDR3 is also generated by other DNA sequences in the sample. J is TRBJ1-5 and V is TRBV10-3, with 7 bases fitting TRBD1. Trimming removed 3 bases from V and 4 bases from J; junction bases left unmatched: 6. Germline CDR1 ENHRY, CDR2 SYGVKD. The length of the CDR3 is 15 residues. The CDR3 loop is CAISEGGQLNQPQHF. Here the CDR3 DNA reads TGTGCCATCAGTGAAGGGGGACAGTTAAATCAGCCCCAGCATTTT.

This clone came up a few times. The CDR3 region has the DNA TGTGCCAGCTCACCACCTGCGAGTTTGGATGAAAAACTGTTTTTT. This gives the protein CASSPPASLDEKLFF. This chain uses TRBV18 with TRBJ1-4; D gene ambiguous. Per the germline V gene, CDR1 is KGHSH and CDR2 is LQKENI. There are 15 residues in the CDR3. With 0 bases removed from V and 6 bases from J, the gap between germline ends came to 11 bases.